This entry describes one T cell receptor (beta chain). The antigen is unknown. This sample was taken from a study of vaccination and CD4 T cells after COVID-19. CD4+ T cells that had been cultured provided DNA sequenced with the Oncomine TCR Beta short-read assay. TCRdb used MiXCR to reprocess the PCR reads, holding one entry per CDR3 protein. The table includes 21,000 or so distinct CDR3 sequences, around half detected once. This sample's treatment: roughly ten-day PBMC culture with coronavirus spike peptide pools or control peptides (ViraFEST assay). The dates of positive PCR tests extended from March through December 2020 and came before the US Alpha, Beta and Delta variants. The CDR3 is 13 residues long. V lost 2 bases, J lost 3 bases, and 6 bases lay in between.

The source of this sequence is a human donor who had recovered from COVID-19. Input material: CD4+ T cells from blood, cultured in vitro. The chain has TRBV12-3 or TRBV12-4 and TRBJ2-3; D unresolved. This CDR3 is CASSLLRTDTQYF. The CDR3 DNA sequence: TGTGCCAGCAGTTTATTGAGGACAGATACGCAGTATTTT.